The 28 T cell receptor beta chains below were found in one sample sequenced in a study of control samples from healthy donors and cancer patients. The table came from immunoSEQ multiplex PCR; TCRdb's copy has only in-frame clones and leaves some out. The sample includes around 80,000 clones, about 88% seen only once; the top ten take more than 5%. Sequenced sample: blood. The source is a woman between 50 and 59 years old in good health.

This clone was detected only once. Here the CDR3 DNA reads TGTGCCAGCAGTCCGGGACAGGGGCCAACTGAAGCTTTCTTT. This translates into CASSPGQGPTEAFF. V gene TRBV6-5 combines with J gene TRBJ1-1; TRBD1 aligns across 10 bases. In germline, CDR1 is MNHEY, CDR2 SVGAGI. V trimming: 5 bases; J trimming: 5 bases; junction bases outside the gene matches: 5. The CDR3 is 14 amino acids.

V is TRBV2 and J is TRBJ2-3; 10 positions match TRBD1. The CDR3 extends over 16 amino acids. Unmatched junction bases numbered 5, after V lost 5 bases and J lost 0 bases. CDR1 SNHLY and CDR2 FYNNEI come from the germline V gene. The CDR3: CASSRQGAASTDTQYF. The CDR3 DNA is TGTGCCAGCAGTCGACAGGGGGCTGCTAGCACAGATACGCAGTATTTT. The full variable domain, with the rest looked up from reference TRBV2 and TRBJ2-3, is EPEVTQTPSHQVTQMGQEVILRCVPISNHLYFYWYRQILGQKVEFLVSFYNNEISEKSEIFDDQFSVERPDGSNFTLKIRSTKLEDSAMYFCASSRQGAASTDTQYFGPGTRLTVL.

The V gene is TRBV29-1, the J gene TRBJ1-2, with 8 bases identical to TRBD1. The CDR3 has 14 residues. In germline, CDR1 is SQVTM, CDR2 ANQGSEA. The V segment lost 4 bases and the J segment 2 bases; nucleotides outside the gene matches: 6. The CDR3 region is CSVGGDRINYGYTF. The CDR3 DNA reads TGCAGCGTTGGCGGGGACAGGATAAACTATGGCTACACCTTC.

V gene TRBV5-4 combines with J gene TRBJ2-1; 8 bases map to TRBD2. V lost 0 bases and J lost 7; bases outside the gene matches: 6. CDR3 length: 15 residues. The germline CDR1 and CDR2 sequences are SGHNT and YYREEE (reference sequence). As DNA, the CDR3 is TGTGCCAGCAGCTTGGTAGGAGCGGGGGAAAATGAGCAGTTCTTC. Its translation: CASSLVGAGENEQFF.

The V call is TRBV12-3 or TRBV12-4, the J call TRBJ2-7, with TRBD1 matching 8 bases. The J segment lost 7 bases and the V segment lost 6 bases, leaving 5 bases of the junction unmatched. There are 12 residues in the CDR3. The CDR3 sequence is CASRTGVREQYF. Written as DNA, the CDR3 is TGTGCCAGCAGGACAGGGGTTCGAGAGCAGTACTTC.

CDR3: CAWSLASLNTEAFF. CDR3 bases: TGTGCCTGGAGTTTGGCCTCCTTGAACACTGAAGCTTTCTTT. V is TRBV30 and J is TRBJ1-1; D gene unclear. CDR3 size: 14 residues. CDR1 and CDR2 from the germline V gene are GTSNPN and SVGIG (reference sequence). V was clipped by 2 bases and J by 0 bases, with 10 bases between them.

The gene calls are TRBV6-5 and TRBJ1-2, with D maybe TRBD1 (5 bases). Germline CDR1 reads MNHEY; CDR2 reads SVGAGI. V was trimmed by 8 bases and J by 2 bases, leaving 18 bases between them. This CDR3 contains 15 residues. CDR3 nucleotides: TGTGCCAGCGAAGGACTCGGCAGACAGAACTATGGCTACACCTTC. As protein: CASEGLGRQNYGYTF.

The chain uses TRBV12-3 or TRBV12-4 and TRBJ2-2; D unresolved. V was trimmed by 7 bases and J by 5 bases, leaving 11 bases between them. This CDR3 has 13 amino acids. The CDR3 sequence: CASNLWGTGELFF. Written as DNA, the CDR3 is TGTGCCAGCAATTTGTGGGGAACCGGGGAGCTGTTTTTT.

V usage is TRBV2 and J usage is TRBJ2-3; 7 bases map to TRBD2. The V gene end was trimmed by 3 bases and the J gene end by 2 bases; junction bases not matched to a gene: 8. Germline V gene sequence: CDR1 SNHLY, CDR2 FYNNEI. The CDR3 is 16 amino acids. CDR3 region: CASSDGQGGYTDTQYF. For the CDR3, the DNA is TGTGCCAGCAGTGATGGGCAGGGAGGGTACACAGATACGCAGTATTTT.

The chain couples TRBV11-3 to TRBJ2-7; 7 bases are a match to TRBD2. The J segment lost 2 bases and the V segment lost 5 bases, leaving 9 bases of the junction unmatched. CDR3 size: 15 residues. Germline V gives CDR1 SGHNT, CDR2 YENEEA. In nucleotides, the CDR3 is TGTGCCAGCAGCCGACCCACGGGGGGAGCCTACGAGCAGTACTTC. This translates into CASSRPTGGAYEQYF. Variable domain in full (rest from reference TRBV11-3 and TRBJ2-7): EAGVVQSPRYKIIEKKQPVAFWCNPISGHNTLYWYLQNLGQGPELLIRYENEEAVDDSQLPKDRFSAERLKGVDSTLKIQPAELGDSAVYLCASSRPTGGAYEQYFGPGTRLTVT.

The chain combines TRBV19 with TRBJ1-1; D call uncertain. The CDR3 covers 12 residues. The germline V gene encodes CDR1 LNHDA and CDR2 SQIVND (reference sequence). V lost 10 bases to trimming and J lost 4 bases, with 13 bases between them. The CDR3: CATLGYGTEAFF. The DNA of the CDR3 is TGTGCCACCTTAGGGTATGGCACTGAAGCTTTCTTT.

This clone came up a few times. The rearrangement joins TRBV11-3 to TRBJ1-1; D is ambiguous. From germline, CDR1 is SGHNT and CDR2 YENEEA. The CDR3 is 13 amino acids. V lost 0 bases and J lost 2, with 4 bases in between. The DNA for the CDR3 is TGTGCCAGCAGCTTAGAGCTTAACACTGAAGCTTTCTTT. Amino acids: CASSLELNTEAFF.

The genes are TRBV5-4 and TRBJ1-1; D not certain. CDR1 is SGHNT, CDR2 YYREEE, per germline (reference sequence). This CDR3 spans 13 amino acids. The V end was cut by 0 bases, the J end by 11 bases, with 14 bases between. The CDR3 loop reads CASSLGTPKGAFF. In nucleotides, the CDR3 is TGTGCCAGCAGCTTGGGGACCCCGAAAGGGGCTTTCTTT.

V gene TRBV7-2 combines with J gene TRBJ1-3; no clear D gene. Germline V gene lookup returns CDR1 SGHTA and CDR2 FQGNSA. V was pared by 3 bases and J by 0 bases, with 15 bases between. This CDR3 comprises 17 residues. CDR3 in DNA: TGTGCCAGCAGCTTTTGGGCGGGTGTCAGCTCTGGAAACACCATATATTTT. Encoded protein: CASSFWAGVSSGNTIYF.

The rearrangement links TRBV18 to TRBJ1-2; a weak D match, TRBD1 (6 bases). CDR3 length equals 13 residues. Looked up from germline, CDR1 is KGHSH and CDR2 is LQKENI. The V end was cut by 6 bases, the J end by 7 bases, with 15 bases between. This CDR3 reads CASSNQGTGGYTF. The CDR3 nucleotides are TGTGCCAGCTCGAACCAGGGGACTGGTGGCTACACCTTC.

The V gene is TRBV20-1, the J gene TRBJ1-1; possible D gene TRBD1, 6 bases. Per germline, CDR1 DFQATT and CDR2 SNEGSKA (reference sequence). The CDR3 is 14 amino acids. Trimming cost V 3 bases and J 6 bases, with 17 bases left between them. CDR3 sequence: CSASDVRGVSEAFF. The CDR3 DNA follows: TGCAGTGCTAGTGACGTAAGGGGGGTCTCTGAAGCTTTCTTT.

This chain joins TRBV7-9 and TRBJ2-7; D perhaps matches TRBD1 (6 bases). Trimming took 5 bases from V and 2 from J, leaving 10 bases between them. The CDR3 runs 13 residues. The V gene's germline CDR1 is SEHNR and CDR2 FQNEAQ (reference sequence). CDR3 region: CASSPGVTYEQYF. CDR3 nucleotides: TGTGCCAGCAGCCCAGGGGTTACCTACGAGCAGTACTTC.

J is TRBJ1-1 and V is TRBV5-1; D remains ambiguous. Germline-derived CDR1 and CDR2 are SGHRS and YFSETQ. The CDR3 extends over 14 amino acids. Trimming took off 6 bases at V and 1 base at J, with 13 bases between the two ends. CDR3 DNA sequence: TGCGCCAGCAAGACTAGAGCTACGAACACTGAAGCTTTCTTT. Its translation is CASKTRATNTEAFF. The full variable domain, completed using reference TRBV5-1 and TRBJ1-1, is KAGVTQTPRYLIKTRGQQVTLSCSPISGHRSVSWYQQTPGQGLQFLFEYFSETQRNKGNFPGRFSGRQFSNSRSEMNVSTLELGDSALYLCASKTRATNTEAFFGQGTRLTVV.

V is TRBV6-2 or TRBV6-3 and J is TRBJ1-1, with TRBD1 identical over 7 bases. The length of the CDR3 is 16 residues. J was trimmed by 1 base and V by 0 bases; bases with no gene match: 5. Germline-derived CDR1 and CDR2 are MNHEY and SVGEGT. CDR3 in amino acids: CASSYSLTGWNTEAFF. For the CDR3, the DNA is TGTGCCAGCAGTTACTCACTGACAGGGTGGAACACTGAAGCTTTCTTT.

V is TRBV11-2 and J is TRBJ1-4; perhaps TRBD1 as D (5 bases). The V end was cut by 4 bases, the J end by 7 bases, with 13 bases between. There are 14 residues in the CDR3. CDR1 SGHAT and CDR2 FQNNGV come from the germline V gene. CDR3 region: CASSWGREAEKLFF. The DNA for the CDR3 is TGTGCCAGCAGCTGGGGCAGGGAGGCTGAAAAACTGTTTTTT.

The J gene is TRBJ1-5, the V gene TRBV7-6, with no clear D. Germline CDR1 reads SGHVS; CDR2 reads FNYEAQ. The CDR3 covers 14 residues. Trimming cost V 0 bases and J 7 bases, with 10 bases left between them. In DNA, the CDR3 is TGTGCCAGCAGCTTAGCCCCTCGTGGCCAGCCCCAGCATTTT. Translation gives CASSLAPRGQPQHF.

The chain's CDR3 is CASSVTTDTQYF. The CDR3 region has the DNA TGTGCCAGCAGCGTAACAACAGATACGCAGTATTTT. This chain connects TRBV2 to TRBJ2-3; D is unresolved. The CDR3 totals 12 residues. Trimming took 6 bases from V and 3 from J, leaving 7 bases between them. The V gene's germline CDR1 is SNHLY and CDR2 FYNNEI. The whole variable domain, remainder taken from reference TRBV2 and TRBJ2-3, is EPEVTQTPSHQVTQMGQEVILRCVPISNHLYFYWYRQILGQKVEFLVSFYNNEISEKSEIFDDQFSVERPDGSNFTLKIRSTKLEDSAMYFCASSVTTDTQYFGPGTRLTVL.

The chain's CDR3 is CASGQNYGYTF. CDR3 nucleotide sequence: TGTGCCAGTGGACAGAACTATGGCTACACCTTC. This sequence joins TRBV19 and TRBJ1-2; maybe TRBD1 (6 bases). Trimming took off 8 bases at V and 2 bases at J, with 6 bases between the two ends. The CDR3 spans 11 residues. CDR1 and CDR2 (germline): LNHDA, SQIVND (reference sequence).

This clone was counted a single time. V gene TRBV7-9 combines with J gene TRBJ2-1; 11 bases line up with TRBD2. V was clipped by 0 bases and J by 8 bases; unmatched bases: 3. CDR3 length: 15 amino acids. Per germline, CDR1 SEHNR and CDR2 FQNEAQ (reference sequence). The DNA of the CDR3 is TGTGCCAGCAGCTTAGCTGCTAGCGGGGGGCATGAGCAGTTCTTC. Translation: CASSLAASGGHEQFF.

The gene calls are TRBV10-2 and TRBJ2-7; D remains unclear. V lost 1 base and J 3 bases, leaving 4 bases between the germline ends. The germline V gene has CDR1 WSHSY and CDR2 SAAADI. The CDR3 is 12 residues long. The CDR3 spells CASSEYGYEQYF. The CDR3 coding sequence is TGCGCCAGCAGTGAGTACGGCTACGAGCAGTACTTC.

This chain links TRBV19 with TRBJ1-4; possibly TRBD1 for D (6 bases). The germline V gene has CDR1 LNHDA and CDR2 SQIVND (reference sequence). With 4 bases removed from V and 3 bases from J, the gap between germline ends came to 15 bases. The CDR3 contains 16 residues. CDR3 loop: CASSTSRTDPNEKLFF. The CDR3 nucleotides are TGTGCCAGTAGTACTTCCCGGACAGATCCTAATGAAAAACTGTTTTTT.

Here the CDR3 reads CASSYPQSYEQYF. CDR3 sequence (DNA): TGTGCCAGCAGTTACCCGCAGTCCTACGAGCAGTACTTC. The chain couples TRBV6-6 to TRBJ2-7, with D hard to call. Trimming pared 2 bases from V and 1 base from J, leaving 6 bases between. This CDR3 has 13 amino acids. CDR1 is MNHNY and CDR2 is SVGAGI in the germline V gene (reference sequence).

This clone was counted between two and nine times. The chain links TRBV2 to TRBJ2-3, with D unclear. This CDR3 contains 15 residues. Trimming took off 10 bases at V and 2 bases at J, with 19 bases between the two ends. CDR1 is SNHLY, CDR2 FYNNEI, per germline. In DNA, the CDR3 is TGTGCCAACCTCGGAATGCGGCGATCCACAGATACGCAGTATTTT. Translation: CANLGMRRSTDTQYF. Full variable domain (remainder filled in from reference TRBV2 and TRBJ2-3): EPEVTQTPSHQVTQMGQEVILRCVPISNHLYFYWYRQILGQKVEFLVSFYNNEISEKSEIFDDQFSVERPDGSNFTLKIRSTKLEDSAMYFCANLGMRRSTDTQYFGPGTRLTVL.